Sequencing of this T cell receptor beta chain was carried out in a study of blood T cell repertoires in COVID-19. Study-wide background: Samples of COVID-19 (acute and convalescent) were obtained from the United States, Italy and Spain.

V shed 2 bases and J 4 bases; nucleotides not matched to a gene: 4. The CDR3 totals 15 residues. CDR1 is MGHDK and CDR2 is SYGVNS in the germline V gene. Generated by immunoSEQ multiplex PCR, the TCRdb table keeps only in-frame clones and is missing some. This table holds approximately 210,000 clones, about 91% found once. The sequence was collected from a man younger than 35 with active or convalescent COVID-19. The chain combines TRBV25-1 with TRBJ2-5; 10 bases align to TRBD2. The specimen sequenced was peripheral blood. The CDR3 sequence is CASSERSGRGETQYF. As DNA, the CDR3 is TGTGCCAGCAGTGAACGAAGCGGGAGGGGAGAGACCCAGTACTTC.